The 31 T cell receptor beta chains given below trace back to one sample, sequenced in a study of T-cell memory formation after mild COVID-19. TCRdb analysed the 5' RACE reads with MiXCR anew, one entry per CDR3 protein. Here the sample spans about 560,000 distinct CDR3 sequences, less than 25% being singletons. Material: PBMCs or a T cell subset sorted from them (not recorded which). Source of these receptors: an adult woman who had mild COVID-19 (a few samples of this study predate the infection). Cell type and time point are not known.

The rearrangement joins TRBV7-3 to TRBJ2-7; 8 bases line up with TRBD2. Unmatched junction bases numbered 13, after V lost 5 bases and J lost 1 base. Germline values: CDR1 SGHTA, CDR2 FQGTGA. This CDR3 is 17 amino acids long. CDR3 protein: CASSLEVIAGTSYEQYF. The CDR3 nucleotides are TGTGCCAGCAGCCTAGAGGTGATAGCGGGGACGTCCTACGAGCAGTACTTC.

There are a few counts of this clonotype. This sequence joins TRBV24-1 and TRBJ2-3; no definite D call. The germline CDR1 and CDR2 sequences are KGHDR and SFDVKD. The V end was cut by 6 bases, the J end by 1 base, with 4 bases between. CDR3 length: 12 residues. DNA of the CDR3: TGTGCCACCAGTTCTGGCACAGATACGCAGTATTTT. Its protein product is CATSSGTDTQYF.

This clonotype has a handful of counts. This sequence joins TRBV5-1 and TRBJ2-1; possibly TRBD2 for D (6 bases). Germline assignment: CDR1 SGHRS and CDR2 YFSETQ. This CDR3 contains 15 residues. V lost 0 bases and J lost 10, with 17 bases in between. Here the CDR3 reads CASSLGGGSSPEQFF. CDR3 DNA sequence: TGCGCCAGCAGCTTGGGTGGAGGGAGCTCCCCCGAGCAGTTCTTC. Full variable domain (outside the CDR3, taken from reference TRBV5-1 and TRBJ2-1): KAGVTQTPRYLIKTRGQQVTLSCSPISGHRSVSWYQQTPGQGLQFLFEYFSETQRNKGNFPGRFSGRQFSNSRSEMNVSTLELGDSALYLCASSLGGGSSPEQFFGPGTRLTVL.

A few counts support this clonotype. V gene TRBV6-6 combines with J gene TRBJ2-7; a possible D gene is TRBD1 (8 bases). Deletions cut 1 base from V and 3 bases from J, with 13 bases between. This CDR3 spans 15 amino acids. The germline V gene has CDR1 MNHNY and CDR2 SVGAGI (reference sequence). The CDR3: CASSYLQGDYYEQYF. The CDR3 nucleotides are TGTGCCAGCAGTTACTTACAGGGGGACTACTACGAGCAGTACTTC.

CDR3 coding DNA: TGTGCCAGCAGCCCGTACAGGGGTCCCGTCGAGCAGTACGTC. This codes for CASSPYRGPVEQYV. J is TRBJ2-7 and V is TRBV6-5, with TRBD1 matching 7 bases. The V and J ends lost 6 bases and 6 bases, in that order; junction bases with no gene match: 11. Germline CDR1 and CDR2: MNHEY and SVGAGI. The CDR3 is made up of 14 amino acids.

This clonotype was observed at least ten times. This chain joins TRBV7-9 and TRBJ2-4, with 7 bases aligning to TRBD1. In germline, CDR1 is SEHNR, CDR2 FQNEAQ (reference sequence). The trim removed 4 bases at V and 2 bases at J, leaving 2 bases unmatched. The CDR3 runs 14 residues. This CDR3 is CASSSTGTKNIQYF. DNA of the CDR3: TGTGCCAGCAGCTCGACAGGGACCAAAAACATTCAGTACTTC.

V usage is TRBV18 and J usage is TRBJ2-2; the match to TRBD1 covers 8 bases. The CDR3 loop spans 16 amino acids. J lost 6 bases, V lost 4 bases, and 10 bases had no gene match. CDR1 and CDR2 (germline): KGHSH, LQKENI. In DNA form, the CDR3 reads TGTGCCAGCTCACTCCTCGACAGGGGTGACTCCGGGGAGCTGTTTTTT. This sequence encodes CASSLLDRGDSGELFF. Variable domain in full (rest from reference TRBV18 and TRBJ2-2): NAGVMQNPRHLVRRRGQEARLRCSPMKGHSHVYWYRQLPEEGLKFMVYLQKENIIDESGMPKERFSAEFPKEGPSILRIQQVVRGDSAAYFCASSLLDRGDSGELFFGEGSRLTVL.

The V gene is TRBV7-8, the J gene TRBJ1-5; 9 bases line up with TRBD1. CDR3 length: 16 amino acids. The V segment lost 5 bases and the J segment 6 bases; nucleotides outside the gene matches: 11. Germline V gene lookup returns CDR1 SGHVS and CDR2 FQNEAQ. CDR3 in DNA: TGTGCCAGCAGCGATCCCCTGGGACAGGGCGGTCAGCCCCAGCATTTT. The encoded protein is CASSDPLGQGGQPQHF.

This clonotype was observed at least ten times. The gene calls are TRBV7-2 and TRBJ1-6; the D gene is possibly TRBD1 (6 bases). The length of the CDR3 is 15 residues. The V end lost 5 bases, the J end lost 2 bases, and 10 bases lay between the germline ends. Per germline, CDR1 SGHTA and CDR2 FQGNSA. DNA of the CDR3: TGTGCCAGCAGCGGACGGGACACCTATAATTCACCCCTCCACTTT. Amino acids: CASSGRDTYNSPLHF.

This clonotype was counted a few times. J is TRBJ2-2 and V is TRBV24-1; D unresolved. The germline V gene encodes CDR1 KGHDR and CDR2 SFDVKD. V was pared by 9 bases and J by 1 base, with 8 bases between. CDR3 size: 13 residues. Here the CDR3 DNA reads TGTGCCACCCAACAGAGGAACACCGGGGAGCTGTTTTTT. Residues: CATQQRNTGELFF.

This clonotype was found a few times. This chain uses TRBV24-1 with TRBJ2-1, with D perhaps TRBD2 (6 bases). This CDR3 has 14 amino acids. Germline loops: CDR1 KGHDR, CDR2 SFDVKD. The V gene lost 5 bases and the J gene lost 4 bases, with 11 bases spanning the gap. The CDR3, as DNA: TGTGCCACCAGTGGCCACAGCGGGTACAATGAGCAGTTCTTC. Encoded protein: CATSGHSGYNEQFF.

The rearrangement uses TRBV21-1 and TRBJ2-7. TRBV21-1 is termed a pseudogene. The CDR3 length is 14 residues. Here the CDR3 DNA reads TGTGCCAGCAGGCGGACAGGAGACCCCTACGAGCAGTACTTC. This gives the protein CASRRTGDPYEQYF.

This clonotype was detected a few times. The chain combines TRBV19 with TRBJ2-7, with 7 bases matching TRBD1. The CDR3 has 15 residues. The trim removed 4 bases at V and 3 bases at J, leaving 9 bases unmatched. CDR1 and CDR2 from the germline V gene are LNHDA and SQIVND (reference sequence). CDR3 loop: CASSTRDSYLYEQYF. The CDR3, as DNA: TGTGCCAGTAGTACGAGGGACAGTTACCTCTACGAGCAGTACTTC.

This clonotype was observed a handful of times. The chain employs TRBV9 and TRBJ2-1, with 9 bases matching TRBD2. Germline lookup yields CDR1 SGDLS and CDR2 YYNGEE. The length of the CDR3 is 16 residues. V trimming: 3 bases; J trimming: 0 bases; junction bases outside the gene matches: 4. This CDR3 reads CASSGPSGDSYNEQFF. The DNA of the CDR3 is TGTGCCAGCAGCGGACCTAGCGGGGACTCCTACAATGAGCAGTTCTTC.

This clonotype was counted only a few times. V and J are TRBV20-1 and TRBJ1-1; TRBD1 aligns across 8 bases. CDR1 DFQATT and CDR2 SNEGSKA come from the germline V gene (reference sequence). The CDR3 loop spans 14 amino acids. Germline trimming cut 6 bases from V and 4 bases from J; bases unmatched to any gene: 10. CDR3 DNA: TGCAGTGCCGCCACTAGGACAGGGCCCACTGAAGCTTTCTTT. This codes for CSAATRTGPTEAFF.

This chain links TRBV7-9 with TRBJ2-7; a weak D match, TRBD1 (6 bases). The V and J ends lost 1 base and 7 bases respectively, with 23 bases between them. The germline V gene encodes CDR1 SEHNR and CDR2 FQNEAQ (reference sequence). There are 17 residues in the CDR3. CDR3 DNA sequence: TGTGCCAGCAGCTTAGGGATTAGGACAGCAGTATGGGAAGAGCAGTACTTC. Translation gives CASSLGIRTAVWEEQYF.

This clonotype was detected only a few times. The J gene is TRBJ2-1, the V gene TRBV7-9; D ambiguous. The CDR3 length is 14 residues. V was pared by 4 bases and J by 5 bases, with 12 bases between. Germline V gives CDR1 SEHNR, CDR2 FQNEAQ (reference sequence). The CDR3 is CASSSGRPNNEQFF. The CDR3 DNA sequence: TGTGCCAGCAGCTCCGGCAGGCCGAACAATGAGCAGTTCTTC.

This clonotype showed up just a few times. The rearrangement joins TRBV5-1 to TRBJ1-4, with 7 positions matching TRBD1. The junction had 4 bases not matched to a gene; V was cut back by 2 bases and J by 6 bases. The CDR3 is 14 residues long. Looked up from germline, CDR1 is SGHRS and CDR2 is YFSETQ. The CDR3 DNA reads TGCGCCAGCAGCTTACAGGGGAGATATGAAAAACTGTTTTTT. Amino acids: CASSLQGRYEKLFF.

The rearrangement joins TRBV5-8 to TRBJ2-5, with 7 positions matching TRBD2. CDR1 is SGHTS and CDR2 is YDEGEE in the germline V gene. V was pared by 1 base and J by 1 base, with 10 bases of the junction left unmatched. This CDR3 spans 17 amino acids. The CDR3 region is CASSLFVGGNSQETQYF. For the CDR3, the DNA is TGTGCCAGCAGCTTGTTTGTCGGGGGGAACAGCCAAGAGACCCAGTACTTC. The whole variable domain, remainder taken from reference TRBV5-8 and TRBJ2-5, is EAGVTQSPTHLIKTRGQQATLRCSPISGHTSVYWYQQALGLGLQFLLWYDEGEERNRGNFPPRFSGRQFPNYSSELNVNALELEDSALYLCASSLFVGGNSQETQYFGPGTRLLVL.

The rearrangement joins TRBV5-6 to TRBJ2-7; D is ambiguous. The germline V and J ends were trimmed by 1 base and 5 bases, with 7 bases remaining between them. The CDR3 has 12 residues. The germline gives CDR1 SGHDT, CDR2 YYEEEE. CDR3 region: CASSLTPDEQYF. CDR3 bases: TGTGCCAGCAGCTTGACGCCCGACGAGCAGTACTTC.

The chain combines TRBV9 with TRBJ2-7; a possible D gene is TRBD2 (6 bases). V was clipped by 4 bases and J by 3 bases, with 14 bases between them. The CDR3 runs 14 residues. Germline CDR1 and CDR2: SGDLS and YYNGEE. The CDR3 sequence is CASSPSAGFYEQYF. CDR3 DNA sequence: TGTGCCAGCAGCCCCAGCGCGGGGTTCTACGAGCAGTACTTC.

This clonotype was seen just once. The chain couples TRBV4-3 to TRBJ2-3; D is undetermined. V dropped 2 bases and J dropped 0 bases, with 6 bases sitting between them. The CDR3 consists of 14 residues. Germline V gives CDR1 LGHNA, CDR2 YSLEER. CDR3 protein: CASSQSVSTDTQYF. In DNA, the CDR3 is TGCGCCAGCAGCCAAAGCGTCAGCACAGATACGCAGTATTTT.

This chain links TRBV9 with TRBJ2-7; TRBD2 aligns across 7 bases. V lost 7 bases, J lost 5 bases, and 12 bases stayed unmatched. Germline V lookup: CDR1 SGDLS, CDR2 YYNGEE. The CDR3 covers 14 residues. The CDR3 nucleotides are TGTGCCAGCGGGGAGGGACCTTCAGGGCACGAGCAGTACTTC. This encodes CASGEGPSGHEQYF.

The chain has TRBV4-1 and TRBJ2-2; possibly TRBD2 for D (6 bases). The germline CDR1 and CDR2 sequences are MGHRA and YSYEKL. This CDR3 has 14 residues. The V gene lost 1 base and the J gene lost 3 bases, with 6 bases spanning the gap. CDR3 residues: CASSQGGDTGELFF. CDR3 in DNA: TGCGCCAGCAGCCAAGGGGGGGACACCGGGGAGCTGTTTTTT.

This sequence joins TRBV3-1 and TRBJ2-5; 7 bases agree with TRBD1. The junction had 5 bases not matched to a gene; V was cut back by 4 bases and J by 6 bases. The CDR3 consists of 13 residues. Per the germline V gene, CDR1 is LGHDT and CDR2 is YNNKEL (reference sequence). CDR3 in DNA: TGTGCCAGCAGCCTTCGACAGGGACAGACCCAGTACTTC. Protein sequence: CASSLRQGQTQYF.

This rearrangement joins TRBV9 to TRBJ2-7, with D tentatively TRBD2 (5 bases). Germline CDR1 is SGDLS and CDR2 is YYNGEE. V was shortened by 0 bases and J by 2 bases, with 9 bases between the two germline ends. There are 14 residues in the CDR3. The CDR3 region is CASSVGSVTYEQYF. As DNA, the CDR3 is TGTGCCAGCAGCGTAGGTAGCGTTACCTACGAGCAGTACTTC.

V is TRBV7-8 and J is TRBJ2-7, with TRBD2 matching over 8 bases. Germline trimming cut 0 bases from V and 4 bases from J; bases unmatched to any gene: 5. CDR1 is SGHVS and CDR2 is FQNEAQ in the germline V gene. There are 15 residues in the CDR3. CDR3 protein: CASSLASGTMYEQYF. Here the CDR3 DNA reads TGTGCCAGCAGCTTAGCTAGCGGGACGATGTACGAGCAGTACTTC.

In its sample, this clonotype was seen a few times. The chain carries TRBV18 and TRBJ2-5, with 7 bases lining up with TRBD1. With 6 bases clipped from V and 5 bases from J, the junction kept 12 bases outside the gene matches. The CDR3 contains 15 residues. Germline loops: CDR1 KGHSH, CDR2 LQKENI. The CDR3 region has the DNA TGTGCCAGCTCCCCAAAACAGGGGATCCGGGAGACCCAGTACTTC. Translated, it gives CASSPKQGIRETQYF.

This chain links TRBV19 with TRBJ2-1; D possibly uses TRBD1 or TRBD2 (7 bases each). The ends were cut back, 2 bases at V and 6 bases at J, with 23 bases in the middle. Germline CDR1 is LNHDA and CDR2 is SQIVND (reference sequence). This CDR3 region has 18 residues. CDR3 region: CASSIRAGEGALGNEQFF. The CDR3 nucleotides are TGTGCCAGTAGTATACGCGCAGGGGAGGGGGCACTGGGCAATGAGCAGTTCTTC. Full variable domain (outside the CDR3, taken from reference TRBV19 and TRBJ2-1): DGGITQSPKYLFRKEGQNVTLSCEQNLNHDAMYWYRQDPGQGLRLIYYSQIVNDFQKGDIAEGYSVSREKKESFPLTVTSAQKNPTAFYLCASSIRAGEGALGNEQFFGPGTRLTVL.

This clonotype was counted many times. The chain couples TRBV7-2 to TRBJ2-7; 7 bases map to TRBD2. With 4 bases clipped from V and 6 bases from J, the junction kept 6 bases outside the gene matches. This CDR3 comprises 13 residues. Germline CDR1 reads SGHTA; CDR2 reads FQGNSA. The CDR3 coding sequence is TGTGCCAGCAGCTCCGGCCGGGAGGCCGAGCAGTACTTC. Translated, it gives CASSSGREAEQYF.

A few counts support this clonotype. The rearrangement links TRBV6-5 to TRBJ2-7; D gene unclear. The V and J ends lost 2 bases and 0 bases respectively, with 8 bases between them. The germline V gene has CDR1 MNHEY and CDR2 SVGAGI. The CDR3 loop spans 14 amino acids. CDR3 protein: CASSYGAVSYEQYF. CDR3 in DNA: TGTGCCAGCAGTTACGGCGCGGTCTCCTACGAGCAGTACTTC.